The clone carrying this TCR beta chain was seen a single time. Its antigen is unidentified. This sample is part of a study of graft-versus-host responses after intestinal transplantation. About the study: Induction with anti-thymocyte globulin, then tacrolimus and steroids for roughly 3 years, was given to all recipients. Study findings and constraints: GvH clones were found in recipient marrow; some appeared first in ileum or blood. Early after transplant, HvG clones declined as circulating GvH clones peaked.

V lost 2 bases, J lost 0 bases, and 0 bases stayed unmatched. The CDR3 spans 15 residues. Germline CDR1 and CDR2: MNHNY and SVGAGI (reference sequence). The method was immunoSEQ multiplex PCR; TCRdb's version includes in-frame clones alone and lacks a portion of them. The sample contains some 140,000 clones, 85% to 95% of which appear only once. The chain couples TRBV6-6 to TRBJ2-2; TRBD1 aligns across 7 bases. The receptor comes from a human donor who received an intestinal transplant. The sample consisted of unstimulated CD4+ T cells sorted from spleen or lymph node cells, taken before intestinal transplant. The CDR3 loop is CASSYGTANTGELFF. CDR3 nucleotide sequence: TGTGCCAGCAGTTACGGGACAGCGAACACCGGGGAGCTGTTTTTT.